This T cell receptor beta chain was identified in a study of shared clonotypes between healthy human individuals. Study-wide results and caveats: Shared clonotypes: 4.5% to 5% naive CD4, around 3.7% naive CD8, 2.3% memory CD4, under 0.45% memory CD8. Collection of samples was limited to blood; tissue repertoires likely differ.

This clone occurred a few times. The antigen is not known. The sample carries other DNA sequences with the same CDR3. Measured with immunoSEQ multiplex PCR; TCRdb has only the in-frame clones, and not every one. The data hold over a million clones, with about 84% observed a single time. In germline, CDR1 is MNHEY, CDR2 SMNVEV (reference sequence). The CDR3 totals 15 residues. The V gene end was trimmed by 9 bases and the J gene end by 4 bases; junction bases not matched to a gene: 7. A split of CD4+ cells into CD45RA+ naive and CD45RA-negative memory subsets was performed. The TCR was taken from a man in his late teens or twenties in good health. Some clones in this sample may be carry-over from other donors' samples. Sequenced sample: memory CD4+ T cells from PBMCs. Subset denoted: CD45RA-negative fraction. The gene calls are TRBV27 and TRBJ2-5, with 14 positions matching TRBD2. The CDR3 loop reads CASRGLAGAGETQYF. CDR3 in DNA: TGTGCCAGTCGGGGACTAGCGGGAGCCGGAGAGACCCAGTACTTC.